Each of the 27 T cell receptor beta chains below was sequenced from the same sample in a study of regulatory T cells in long-lasting Graves disease (dated by TCRdb to the early 2020s). The intended sense of this specimen's time point label: persistent/refractory GD, antithyroid drugs over 5 years with positive TRAb. For both TCR sequencing and RNA sequencing, RNA was extracted from PBMCs using TRIzol. Receptor libraries were prepared by multiplex PCR. The sequencing machine was an Illumina HiSeq 4000. iRepertoire HTBI primers and Arm-PCR amplification of CDR3 regions were used to construct TCR beta libraries. TCRdb reprocessing: public reads trimmed at Q25 with fastp, clones called with MiXCR, in-frame beta chains kept. One record per CDR3 amino acid sequence lists the most common genes and DNA. The sample data list 700,000 or so distinct CDR3 sequences, and about 32% of these were observed just once. Of the sample, 40% to 55% falls within the top ten clones.

The sample was peripheral blood mononuclear cells (PBMCs), taken when the disease was refractory, from a patient treated with antithyroid drugs. Receptors originate from a female donor with Graves disease.

The chain combines TRBV12-3 or TRBV12-4 with TRBJ2-1, with 7 bases matching TRBD2. The CDR3 is 18 amino acids. V lost 0 bases, J lost 3 bases, and 11 bases stayed unmatched. The CDR3 reads CASSLAASGFSIYNEQFF. The DNA of the CDR3 is TGTGCCAGCAGTTTAGCGGCTAGCGGCTTCTCGATCTACAATGAGCAGTTCTTC.

About this clonotype itself: One base away lies a much larger clone, so this may be a sequencing read error. The chain uses TRBV28 and TRBJ1-4, with unresolved D. The CDR3 spans 14 residues. Germline values: CDR1 MDHEN, CDR2 SYDVKM. The CDR3 nucleotides read TGTGCCACCTCGCCTGTAGTGTCTAATGAAAAACTGTCTTTT. Amino acids: CATSPVVSNEKLSF.

The rearrangement joins TRBV7-3 to TRBJ1-1; D possibly corresponds to TRBD1 (6 bases). V was trimmed by 11 bases and J by 2 bases, leaving 21 bases between them. Germline V gene sequence: CDR1 SGHTA, CDR2 FQGTGA. The CDR3 consists of 15 residues. The CDR3: CAWSDPGGGNTEAFF. The CDR3 DNA is TGTGCCTGGAGTGACCCCGGAGGGGGAAACACTGAAGCTTTCTTT.

In this sample, this clonotype turned up many times. The genes are TRBV6-1 and TRBJ1-5; a possible D gene is TRBD1 (5 bases). V was pared by 4 bases and J by 3 bases, with 7 bases between. CDR3 size: 13 residues. Germline V lookup: CDR1 MNHNS, CDR2 SASEGT. The CDR3 region is CASSAGYNQPQHF. The CDR3 coding sequence is TGTGCCAGCAGTGCAGGGTACAATCAGCCCCAGCATTTT.

The chain is built from TRBV6-1 and TRBJ1-1; TRBD1 agrees at 7 bases. CDR1 is MNHNS, CDR2 SASEGT, per germline. The J segment lost 6 bases and the V segment lost 6 bases, leaving 10 bases of the junction unmatched. There are 14 residues in the CDR3. CDR3 DNA: TGTGCCAGCAGACTTCGACAGGGCGGTGCTGAAGCTTTCTTT. This gives the protein CASRLRQGGAEAFF.

V gene TRBV3-1 combines with J gene TRBJ1-1, with a possible D match to TRBD1 (6 bases). Germline V CDR1 and CDR2: LGHDT, YNNKEL (reference sequence). V was shortened by 6 bases and J by 1 base, with 18 bases between the two germline ends. The CDR3 contains 16 residues. In DNA form, the CDR3 reads TGTGCCAGCAGTCTCAGGGGTGGCGGTGGGAACACTGAAGCTTTCTTT. This translates into CASSLRGGGGNTEAFF.

DNA for the CDR3: TGTGCCAGCAGTAAGACACCGACTGGGGCCAACGTCCTGACTTTC. Its translation: CASSKTPTGANVLTF. The chain is built from TRBV12-3 or TRBV12-4 and TRBJ2-6, with D unresolved. CDR3 size: 15 residues. Trimming cost V 5 bases and J 2 bases, with 10 bases left between them.

This clonotype was picked up many times. V is TRBV28 and J is TRBJ1-2; D unclear. The germline V gene encodes CDR1 MDHEN and CDR2 SYDVKM. Trimming pared 5 bases from V and 6 bases from J, leaving 13 bases between. The CDR3 contains 13 residues. The CDR3 sequence: CASSLIRNHGYTF. Written as DNA, the CDR3 is TGTGCCAGCAGTCTTATCCGCAATCATGGCTACACCTTC.

This clonotype was recorded a few times. The chain couples TRBV5-1 to TRBJ1-3; D is undetermined. The CDR3 loop spans 15 amino acids. Per germline, CDR1 SGHRS and CDR2 YFSETQ. V was pared by 0 bases and J by 4 bases, with 11 bases between. CDR3 nucleotide sequence: TGCGCCAGCAGCTTGGGGCAGGATAACGGAAACACCATATATTTT. Protein product: CASSLGQDNGNTIYF.

V and J are TRBV12-3 or TRBV12-4 and TRBJ2-2; no reliable D call. Trimming shortened V by 6 bases and J by 4 bases, and 12 bases separated the two germline ends. This CDR3 region has 14 residues. The CDR3 region is CASRGVGRTGELFF. The CDR3 DNA is TGTGCCAGCAGAGGAGTGGGTCGCACCGGGGAGCTGTTTTTT.

This clonotype was counted at least ten times. V usage is TRBV29-1 and J usage is TRBJ2-5; unclear D gene. Per germline, CDR1 SQVTM and CDR2 ANQGSEA. The V end lost 5 bases, the J end lost 4 bases, and 8 bases lay between the germline ends. This CDR3 has 11 residues. In nucleotides, the CDR3 is TGCAGCGTTAGACCTCCAGAGACCCAGTACTTC. This gives the protein CSVRPPETQYF.

This clonotype was seen once. Possible read error: a much larger clone is one base away. J is TRBJ1-2 and V is TRBV4-2; 9 bases are a match to TRBD1. Germline-derived CDR1 and CDR2 are LGHNA and YNFKEQ. The CDR3 is 15 amino acids. V gave up 5 bases and J gave up 1 base; unmatched junction bases: 5. The CDR3 DNA reads as TGTGCCAGCAGCTACCGGGACAGGGTTAACTATGGCTACACCTTC. It translates to CASSYRDRVNYGYTF.

This clonotype was recorded only once. V usage is TRBV12-3 or TRBV12-4 and J usage is TRBJ2-4, with 11 nucleotides matching TRBD1. This CDR3 has 18 residues. The trim removed 6 bases at V and 2 bases at J, leaving 12 bases unmatched. DNA for the CDR3: TGTGCCAGCAGCCGTGGACAGGGGGCGAGAGGGACCAAAAACATTCAGTACTTC. Amino acid sequence: CASSRGQGARGTKNIQYF.

This chain joins TRBV10-3 and TRBJ2-7, with 8 nucleotides matching TRBD2. This CDR3 comprises 15 residues. V trimming: 2 bases; J trimming: 5 bases; junction bases outside the gene matches: 8. CDR1 and CDR2 (germline): ENHRY, SYGVKD. CDR3 sequence reads: CAISEPDSGTDEQYF. The CDR3 DNA is TGTGCCATCAGTGAGCCGGATAGCGGGACCGACGAGCAGTACTTC.

The rearrangement links TRBV4-1 to TRBJ1-5; perhaps TRBD1 as D (5 bases). CDR3 length: 13 amino acids. Between the trimmed V and J ends, which lost 0 bases and 7 bases, there was a span of 7 bases. CDR1 is MGHRA and CDR2 is YSYEKL in the germline V gene. CDR3 nucleotides: TGCGCCAGCAGCCAAGATGGGGGGCAGCCCCAGCATTTT. Translated: CASSQDGGQPQHF.

The sample holds many counts of this clonotype. V gene TRBV2 combines with J gene TRBJ1-2, with 9 bases that match TRBD1. The CDR3 is made up of 14 amino acids. J was trimmed by 8 bases and V by 6 bases; bases with no gene match: 10. Germline assignment: CDR1 SNHLY and CDR2 FYNNEI. As DNA, the CDR3 is TGTGCCAGCAGGGAGGGACAGGGAGGAAGGGGCTACACCTTC. It encodes CASREGQGGRGYTF.

This clonotype was picked up one time. This chain uses TRBV29-1 with TRBJ1-1, with D tentatively TRBD1 (6 bases). V lost 4 bases to trimming and J lost 8 bases, with 11 bases between them. Germline values: CDR1 SQVTM, CDR2 ANQGSEA. CDR3 length equals 11 residues. CDR3 sequence reads: CSVVSGAEAFF. The CDR3 region has the DNA TGCAGCGTTGTTTCGGGGGCCGAAGCTTTCTTT.

A few counts support this clonotype. As DNA, the CDR3 is TGCAGTGCCGGGGGTATCCAGCGGGGAACCTACGAGCAGTACTTC. Protein sequence: CSAGGIQRGTYEQYF. This sequence joins TRBV20-1 and TRBJ2-7; 7 positions match TRBD2. Germline V gene data show CDR1 as DFQATT and CDR2 as SNEGSKA (reference sequence). There are 15 residues in the CDR3. V lost 6 bases and J lost 2; bases outside the gene matches: 13.

This clonotype was seen more than once but under ten times. This CDR3 is CASSVGQADTQYF. The CDR3 DNA is TGTGCCAGCAGTGTGGGACAGGCAGATACGCAGTATTTT. V is TRBV2 and J is TRBJ2-3; 8 bases are shared with TRBD1. CDR1 is SNHLY, CDR2 FYNNEI, per germline. The V gene end was trimmed by 4 bases and the J gene end by 4 bases; junction bases not matched to a gene: 1. This CDR3 comprises 13 residues.

This clonotype was picked up one time. This sequence joins TRBV12-3 or TRBV12-4 and TRBJ1-3; D is unclear. The CDR3 contains 14 residues. Trimming pared 3 bases from V and 0 bases from J, leaving 6 bases between. The CDR3 nucleotides read TGTGCCAGCAGTTTTGGTATCTCTGGAAACACCATATATTTT. Amino acid sequence: CASSFGISGNTIYF.

V and J are TRBV2 and TRBJ2-5, with TRBD2 matching over 7 bases. This CDR3 comprises 14 residues. Per germline, CDR1 SNHLY and CDR2 FYNNEI. The V and J ends lost 1 base and 7 bases, in that order; junction bases with no gene match: 6. In nucleotides, the CDR3 is TGTGCCAGCAGTGAAGTGGGGGGGGGAGGGACCCAGTACTTC. Its translation is CASSEVGGGGTQYF.

J is TRBJ1-2 and V is TRBV13, with TRBD1 as a possible D gene (5 bases). This CDR3 contains 15 residues. V was shortened by 0 bases and J by 2 bases, with 10 bases between the two germline ends. Germline lookup yields CDR1 PRHDT and CDR2 FYEKMQ (reference sequence). The CDR3 DNA reads as TGTGCCAGCAGCTTAGGTGCTGGGGGGAACTATGGCTACACCTTC. It codes for CASSLGAGGNYGYTF.

The table lists this clonotype with a few counts. The chain carries TRBV2 and TRBJ1-5, with D maybe TRBD1 (5 bases). CDR1 and CDR2 (germline): SNHLY, FYNNEI. The CDR3 is 16 amino acids. Trimming left V 3 bases short and J 1 base short, with 13 bases between. Here the CDR3 reads CASSEWGSDSNQPQHF. CDR3 DNA sequence: TGTGCCAGCAGTGAGTGGGGCAGTGACAGCAATCAGCCCCAGCATTTT.

In this sample, this clonotype turned up many times. CDR3 loop: CASSLAGHTEAFF. In DNA form, the CDR3 reads TGCGCCAGCAGCTTGGCAGGGCACACTGAAGCTTTCTTT. The V call is TRBV5-1, the J call TRBJ1-1; TRBD1 might be the D (5 bases). Germline-derived CDR1 and CDR2 are SGHRS and YFSETQ. The CDR3 sequence is 13 residues long. Trimming pared 0 bases from V and 3 bases from J, leaving 6 bases between.

This clonotype was counted many times. This chain uses TRBV12-3 or TRBV12-4 with TRBJ2-5; no reliable D call. The germline V and J ends were trimmed by 7 bases and 1 base, with 16 bases remaining between them. The CDR3 is 15 amino acids. The CDR3: CASNTGGSGQETQYF. For the CDR3, the DNA is TGTGCCAGCAACACGGGCGGAAGTGGCCAAGAGACCCAGTACTTC.

On this clonotype itself: The junction differs from germline at one of its ends, possibly a read error. As DNA, the CDR3 is TGTGCCAGCAGCTTATTGGGTGCTAATGGAAAACTGTTTTTT. Its translation: CASSLLGANGKLFF. The chain joins TRBV11-2 to TRBJ1-4; D remains unclear. Germline CDR1 and CDR2: SGHAT and FQNNGV. CDR3 length: 14 residues. The full variable domain, completed using reference TRBV11-2 and TRBJ1-4, is EAGVAQSPRYKIIEKRQSVAFWCNPISGHATLYWYQQILGQGPKLLIQFQNNGVVDDSQLPKDRFSAERLKGVDSTLKIQPAKLEDSAVYLCASSLLGANGKLFFGSGTQLSVL.

The chain uses TRBV10-2 and TRBJ2-2, with 10 bases identical to TRBD2. V trimming: 8 bases; J trimming: 1 base; junction bases outside the gene matches: 4. Germline loops: CDR1 WSHSY, CDR2 SAAADI. This CDR3 comprises 15 residues. The chain's CDR3 is CASLAGVGNTGELFF. DNA of the CDR3: TGCGCCAGCCTAGCGGGAGTAGGGAACACCGGGGAGCTGTTTTTT.